The entry below gives a single T cell receptor beta chain sequence along with its context. These data come from a study of blood T cell repertoires in COVID-19. Study information: COVID-19 samples collected from the United States, Italy and Spain covered acute and convalescent phases.

Clones were sequenced by immunoSEQ multiplex PCR, and TCRdb holds only the in-frame ones, with some missing. This sample carries around 190,000 clones, roughly 75% of them seen once, and the ten largest clones take 6.5%. Germline CDR1 and CDR2: MNHEY and SMNVEV (reference sequence). The CDR3 spans 14 residues. The germline V and J ends were trimmed by 4 bases and 1 base, with 9 bases remaining between them. The chain couples TRBV27 to TRBJ2-3; maybe TRBD2 (6 bases). This sequence was found in a man aged 65-85 years with active or convalescent COVID-19. Sequencing input: peripheral blood. The CDR3 loop reads CASSSPGGTDTQYF. CDR3 in DNA: TGTGCCAGCAGTTCCCCGGGAGGCACAGATACGCAGTATTTT.